This T cell receptor (beta chain) was identified in a study of regulatory T cells in long-lasting Graves disease. At the level of the study: Persistent Graves' disease required over 5 years of antithyroid drugs and positive TSH receptor antibodies. Findings and caveats of the study: Repertoires from persistent disease leaned toward TRBV28, TRBJ1-2 and TRBJ2-5.

Time point noted: persistent/refractory GD, antithyroid drugs over 5 years with positive TRAb. After RNA was extracted from PBMCs, the TCR library was made from it. At least ten counts were recorded for this clonotype. The antigen remains unidentified. According to the study, TCR beta libraries were built with iRepertoire HTBI primers and CDR3-region Arm-PCR. Authors' processing steps: Detected in the samples were over 60 TRBV and under 15 TRBJ segments. TCRdb recomputed calls from the multiplex PCR reads with MiXCR, one row per CDR3 protein. V and J calls and clone size were set by TCRdb, not the authors. Among fewer than 450,000 distinct CDR3 sequences listed, under 25% were seen once. The trim removed 5 bases at V and 2 bases at J, leaving 9 bases unmatched. The germline CDR1 and CDR2 sequences are MNHEY and SMNVEV (reference sequence). The CDR3 length is 17 residues.

The material sequenced was peripheral blood mononuclear cells (PBMCs), taken when the disease was refractory, from a patient treated with antithyroid drugs. The chain is built from TRBV27 and TRBJ1-2; 12 positions match TRBD1. This sequence was found in a female donor with Graves disease. CDR3 in amino acids: CASSPRRDRGHNYGYTF. In DNA, the CDR3 is TGTGCCAGCAGTCCACGCCGGGACAGGGGGCACAACTATGGCTACACCTTC.